The sequence of this TCR beta chain was determined in a study of T-cell reconstitution after alpha-beta-depleted transplantation in children. Trimming cost V 5 bases and J 0 bases, with 5 bases left between them. The CDR3 runs to 12 residues. Per the germline V gene, CDR1 is SQVTM and CDR2 is ANQGSEA. About this clonotype itself: Its antigen is not known.

Study-level points and caveats: Two months or so post-transplant, alpha-beta T cells reportedly derived from several hundred expanded graft clones. For some patients, TCRbeta diversity was high at day 60 because of recipient T cells and thymic progenitors that survived.

TCRbeta library construction was performed incorporating unique molecular identifiers. A single record per CDR3 protein comes from TCRdb applying MiXCR to the PCR reads. The sample yields 550,000 to 600,000 distinct CDR3 sequences, under 30% seen once. The chain joins TRBV29-1 to TRBJ2-4; D remains ambiguous. The specimen was PBMCs, mostly from graft donor cells, collected 360 days after TCRalphabeta/CD19-depleted stem cell transplant. The clonotype comes from a boy under two years old who had a stem cell transplant for acute myeloid leukemia, so the T cells may come from the graft donor. CDR3 in DNA: TGCAGCGTTCTGGTAGCCAAAAACATTCAGTACTTC. Its translation: CSVLVAKNIQYF.